The following is a T cell receptor beta chain sequence with its context. This sample was included in a study of blood T cell repertoires in COVID-19. The overall study: The origin of the acute and convalescent COVID-19 samples was the United States, Italy and Spain.

Profiling relied on immunoSEQ multiplex PCR, and the TCRdb table lists in-frame clones only, not all of them. The data show about 90,000 clones, 85% to 95% seen once. The receptor comes from a woman in her sixties or seventies with active COVID-19. The specimen was peripheral blood.

For the CDR3, the DNA is TGTGCCAGCAGCCCCCTGACAGGGAAACAAGAGACCCAGTACTTC. Translated, it gives CASSPLTGKQETQYF. This chain connects TRBV5-6 to TRBJ2-5; the match to TRBD1 covers 7 bases. Germline assignment: CDR1 SGHDT and CDR2 YYEEEE. This CDR3 has 15 amino acids. J gave up 2 bases and V 4 bases, and 8 bases lay outside the gene matches.